This T cell receptor beta chain comes out of a study of somatic mutations in cytotoxic T cells in rheumatoid arthritis. CDR1 SGHDT and CDR2 YYEEEE come from the germline V gene. Germline trimming cut 4 bases from V and 3 bases from J; bases unmatched to any gene: 4. There are 15 residues in the CDR3. Only in-frame clones appear in the TCRdb table, and some are missing; sequencing was by immunoSEQ multiplex PCR. The sample holds over 15,000 clones, 55% to 80% seen once. The receptor was isolated from an adult with rheumatoid arthritis. Sequencing used CD8+ T cells sorted from blood. The chain carries TRBV5-6 and TRBJ2-7, with 13 bases that match TRBD2. The CDR3 DNA reads as TGTGCCAGCAGCCTGTGGACTAGCGGGGGCTACGAGCAGTACTTC. It specifies CASSLWTSGGYEQYF.